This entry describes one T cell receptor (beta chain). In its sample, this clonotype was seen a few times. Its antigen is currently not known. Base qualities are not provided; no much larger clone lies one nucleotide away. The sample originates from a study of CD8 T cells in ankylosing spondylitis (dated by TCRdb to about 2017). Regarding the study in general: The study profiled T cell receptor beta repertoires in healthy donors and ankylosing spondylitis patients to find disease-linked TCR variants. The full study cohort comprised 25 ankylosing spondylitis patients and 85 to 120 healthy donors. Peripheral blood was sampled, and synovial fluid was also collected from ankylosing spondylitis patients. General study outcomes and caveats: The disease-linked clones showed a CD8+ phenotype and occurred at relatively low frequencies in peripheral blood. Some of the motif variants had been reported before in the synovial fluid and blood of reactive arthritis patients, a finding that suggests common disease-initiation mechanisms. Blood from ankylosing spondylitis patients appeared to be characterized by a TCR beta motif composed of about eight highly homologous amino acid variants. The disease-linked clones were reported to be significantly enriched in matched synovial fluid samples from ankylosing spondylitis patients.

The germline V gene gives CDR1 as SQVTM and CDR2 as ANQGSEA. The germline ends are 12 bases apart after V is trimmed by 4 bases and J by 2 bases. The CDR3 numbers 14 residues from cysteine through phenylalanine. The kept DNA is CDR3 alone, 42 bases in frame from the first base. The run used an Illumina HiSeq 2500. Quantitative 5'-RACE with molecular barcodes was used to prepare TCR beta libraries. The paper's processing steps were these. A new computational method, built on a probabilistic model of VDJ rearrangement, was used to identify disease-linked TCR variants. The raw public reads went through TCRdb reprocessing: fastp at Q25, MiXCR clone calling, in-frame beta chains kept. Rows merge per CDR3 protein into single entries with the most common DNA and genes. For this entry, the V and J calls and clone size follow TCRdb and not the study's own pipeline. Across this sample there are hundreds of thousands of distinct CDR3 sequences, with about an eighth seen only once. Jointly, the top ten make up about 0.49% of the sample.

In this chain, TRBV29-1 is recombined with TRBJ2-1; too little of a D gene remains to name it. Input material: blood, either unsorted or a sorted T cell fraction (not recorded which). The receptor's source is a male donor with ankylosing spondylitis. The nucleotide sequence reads TGCAGCGTTGCGCCCCCAAGGACCTACAATGAGCAGTTCTTC. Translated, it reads CSVAPPRTYNEQFF.